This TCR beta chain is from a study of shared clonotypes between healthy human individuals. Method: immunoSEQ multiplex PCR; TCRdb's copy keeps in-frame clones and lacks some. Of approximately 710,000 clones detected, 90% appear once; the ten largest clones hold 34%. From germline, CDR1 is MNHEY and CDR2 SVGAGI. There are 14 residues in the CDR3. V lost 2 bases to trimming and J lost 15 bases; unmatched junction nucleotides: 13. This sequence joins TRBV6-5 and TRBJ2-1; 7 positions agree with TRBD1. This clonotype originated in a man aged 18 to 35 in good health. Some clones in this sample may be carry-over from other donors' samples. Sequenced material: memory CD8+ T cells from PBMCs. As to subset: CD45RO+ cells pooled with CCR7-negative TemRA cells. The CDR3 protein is CASSYVRGPERRFF. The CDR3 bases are TGTGCCAGCAGTTACGTAAGGGGGCCGGAGAGGAGGTTCTTC.